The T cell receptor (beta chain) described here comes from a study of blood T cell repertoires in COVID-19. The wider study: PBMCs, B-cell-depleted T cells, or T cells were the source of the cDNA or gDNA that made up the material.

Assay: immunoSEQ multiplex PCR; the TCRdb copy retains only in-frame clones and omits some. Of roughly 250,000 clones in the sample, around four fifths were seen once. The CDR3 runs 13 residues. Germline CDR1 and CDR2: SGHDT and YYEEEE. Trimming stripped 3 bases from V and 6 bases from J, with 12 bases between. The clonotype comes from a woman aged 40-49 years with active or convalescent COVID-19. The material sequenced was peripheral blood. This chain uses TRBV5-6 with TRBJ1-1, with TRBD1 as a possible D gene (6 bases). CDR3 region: CASSSQGSAEAFF. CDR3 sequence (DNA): TGTGCCAGCAGCTCACAGGGTTCGGCTGAAGCTTTCTTT. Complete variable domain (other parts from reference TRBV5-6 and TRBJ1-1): DAGVTQSPTHLIKTRGQQVTLRCSPKSGHDTVSWYQQALGQGPQFIFQYYEEEERQRGNFPDRFSGHQFPNYSSELNVNALLLGDSALYLCASSSQGSAEAFFGQGTRLTVV.